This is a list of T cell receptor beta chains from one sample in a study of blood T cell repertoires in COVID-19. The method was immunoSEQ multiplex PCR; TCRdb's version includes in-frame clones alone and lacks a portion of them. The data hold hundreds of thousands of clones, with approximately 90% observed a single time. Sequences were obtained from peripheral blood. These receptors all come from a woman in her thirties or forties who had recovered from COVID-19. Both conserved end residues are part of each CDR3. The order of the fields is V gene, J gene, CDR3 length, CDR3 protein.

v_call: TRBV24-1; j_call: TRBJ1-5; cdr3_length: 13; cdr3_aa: CATSGTANQPQHF
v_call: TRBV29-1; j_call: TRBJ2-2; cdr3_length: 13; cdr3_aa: CSVPSPGAGELFF
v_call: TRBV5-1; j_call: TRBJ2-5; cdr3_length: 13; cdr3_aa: CASSLGQAGGQYF
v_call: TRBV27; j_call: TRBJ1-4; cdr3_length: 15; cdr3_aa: CASSLWGLQNEKLFF
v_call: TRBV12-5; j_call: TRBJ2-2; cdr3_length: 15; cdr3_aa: CASGLGLAGGGELFF
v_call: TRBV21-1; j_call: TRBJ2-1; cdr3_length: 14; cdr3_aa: CASSKEWRQNEQFF
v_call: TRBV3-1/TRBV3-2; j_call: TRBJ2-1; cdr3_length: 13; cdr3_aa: CASSLWQVSEQFF
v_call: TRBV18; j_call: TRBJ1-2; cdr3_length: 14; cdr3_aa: CASLRTRGNYGYTF
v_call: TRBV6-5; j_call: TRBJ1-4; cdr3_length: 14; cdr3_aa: CASGEVGTNEKLFF
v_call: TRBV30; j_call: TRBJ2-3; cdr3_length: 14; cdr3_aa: CAWSPGTNTDTQYF
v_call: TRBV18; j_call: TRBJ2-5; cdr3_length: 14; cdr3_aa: CASSPPSVGETQYF